A selection of T cell receptor beta chains follows, all from one sample in a study of a mutant IDH1 vaccine in newly diagnosed glioma. Only in-frame clones appear in the TCRdb table, and some are missing; sequencing was by immunoSEQ multiplex PCR. This table has 25,000 to 35,000 clones, around 79% appearing once. The sequencing here drew on PBMCs, taken from a glioma patient treated with radiotherapy, temozolomide or both. The receptors stem from a young man with glioma. Each CDR3 is given with its conserved first and last residue. A D gene is named only where the DNA matches it firmly. Part of the rows lack a size; the others show once, few, many or a class for expanded clones.

v_gene	j_gene	d_gene	abundance	CDR3nt	CDR3aa
TRBV2	TRBJ1-4	.	.	TGTGCCAGCGAACAGGTCGATGAAAAACTGTTTTTT	CASEQVDEKLFF
TRBV4-1	TRBJ1-1	.	.	TGCGCCAGCAGCCCAACCCCGGGAAGAAACACTGAAGCTTTCTTT	CASSPTPGRNTEAFF
TRBV2	TRBJ1-5	.	.	TGTGCCAGCAGTGAAAGAGGGATTGGCAATCAGCCCCAGCATTTT	CASSERGIGNQPQHF
TRBV30	TRBJ2-1	.	.	TGTGCCTGGAGTGTACTCTCTAGCTCCTACAATGAGCAGTTCTTC	CAWSVLSSSYNEQFF
TRBV6-5	TRBJ1-1	TRBD1	.	TGTGCCAGCAGTAACGACAGGGGGCTGAACACTGAAGCTTTCTTT	CASSNDRGLNTEAFF
TRBV9	TRBJ2-7	.	.	TGTGCCAGCAGCCCGGGCCGGGAGAGGGGCTACGAGCAGTACTTC	CASSPGRERGYEQYF
TRBV9	TRBJ1-2	.	.	TGTGCCAGCAGCGCAGAGCCCTTGGGTGGGGAAGGCGGCTACACCTTC	CASSAEPLGGEGGYTF
TRBV10-1	TRBJ2-1	.	.	TGCGCCAGCAGTGAAGACCTCAGCTCCTACAATGAGCAGTTCTTC	CASSEDLSSYNEQFF
TRBV5-1	TRBJ2-7	.	once	TGCGCCAGCAGCTTGGTTCCAGGGGAGGAAAACGAGCAGTACTTC	CASSLVPGEENEQYF
TRBV9	TRBJ1-4	.	.	TGTGCCAGCAGCGTCGGGGGTGCCACTAATGAAAAACTGTTTTTT	CASSVGGATNEKLFF